The rows below give T cell receptor beta chains drawn from one sample of a study of identical twins. Via MiXCR, TCRdb re-called the 5' RACE reads, giving one row per CDR3 protein. The sample has around 480,000 distinct CDR3 sequences, approximately 15% seen once. A further study also used this sample, focusing on yellow fever vaccine responses in identical twins.

Sequences were obtained from CD4+ T cells sorted from blood. The receptors were gathered from a woman between 18 and 29 years old in good health. CDR3s include the opening cysteine and the closing phenylalanine or tryptophan. A D gene is named only where the DNA matches it firmly. The size field is filled for only some rows; it gives once, few, many or a size class.

j_gene | v_gene | abundance | d_gene | CDR3nt | CDR3aa
TRBJ2-1 | TRBV20-1 | few | NA | TGCAGTGCTAGTAACGGAGTAGGTGAGCAGTTCTTC | CSASNGVGEQFF
TRBJ2-1 | TRBV20-1 | NA | TRBD2 | TGCAGTGCTAGCACTAGCGGCCCTTATTTGGAGCAGTTCTTC | CSASTSGPYLEQFF
TRBJ2-2 | TRBV6-4 | NA | TRBD2 | TGTGCCAGCAGCGATGGGACTAGCGGGGGGAACACCGGGGAGCTGTTTTTT | CASSDGTSGGNTGELFF
TRBJ1-5 | TRBV7-3 | few | NA | TGTGCCAGCAGCTTAACGCGCGACCAGCCCCAGCATTTT | CASSLTRDQPQHF
TRBJ2-7 | TRBV7-9 | many | NA | TGTGCCAGCAGCTTAGACATCTACGAGCAGTACTTC | CASSLDIYEQYF
TRBJ1-6 | TRBV12-3/TRBV12-4 | few | TRBD1 | TGTGCCAGCAGCCCGACAGGGGCCAATTCACCCCTCCACTTT | CASSPTGANSPLHF
TRBJ2-1 | TRBV5-1 | few | NA | TGCGCCAGCAGCACTAGAACTGTACAGGGCAATGAGCAGTTCTTC | CASSTRTVQGNEQFF
TRBJ1-3 | TRBV6-6 | few | NA | TGTGCCAGCACCCCGGACACCATATATTTT | CASTPDTIYF
TRBJ1-1 | TRBV29-1 | NA | NA | TGCAGCGTTGAAGCGATCAGAGCCACTGAAGCTTTCTTT | CSVEAIRATEAFF
TRBJ2-3 | TRBV3-1 | many | TRBD1 | TGTGCCAGCAGCACCCGGGACAGGGGGACAGATACGCAGTATTTT | CASSTRDRGTDTQYF
TRBJ2-5 | TRBV5-1 | NA | NA | TGCGCCAGCAGCACACAGACTAGTTTGCAAGAGACCCAGTACTTC | CASSTQTSLQETQYF
TRBJ2-3 | TRBV7-3 | few | NA | TGTGCCAGCAGCTTAGGGGACACTCCAACGGGCACAGATACGCAGTATTTT | CASSLGDTPTGTDTQYF
TRBJ2-1 | TRBV7-2 | NA | TRBD2 | TGTGCCAGCACCCGGACTAGCGAACACTACAATGAGCAGTTCTTC | CASTRTSEHYNEQFF
TRBJ2-7 | TRBV20-1 | NA | NA | TGCAGTGCTAGACCACCCACCCGTGGGGTGAGCTCCTACGAGCAGTACTTC | CSARPPTRGVSSYEQYF
TRBJ2-3 | TRBV6-5 | NA | NA | TGTGCCAGCAGTTACCGGTCGACTACCGCTAGCACAGATACGCAGTATTTT | CASSYRSTTASTDTQYF
TRBJ1-1 | TRBV12-3/TRBV12-4 | few | NA | TGTGCCAGCAGTTTGATCTCGGGGGACAACACTGAAGCTTTCTTT | CASSLISGDNTEAFF
TRBJ2-7 | TRBV24-1 | NA | NA | TGTGCCACCAGTGATGGGAACATGGGTGAGCAGTACTTC | CATSDGNMGEQYF
TRBJ2-1 | TRBV10-3 | NA | NA | TGTGCCATCAGTGATACTAGAGGGAGCTCCTACAATGAGCAGTTCTTC | CAISDTRGSSYNEQFF
TRBJ1-1 | TRBV4-3 | NA | NA | TGCGCCAGCAGCCAAGGTACACAGAACACTGAAGCTTTCTTT | CASSQGTQNTEAFF
TRBJ2-5 | TRBV20-1 | few | TRBD1 | TGCAGTGCTAGAGAGGGACAGGGAAAAGAGACCCAGTACTTC | CSAREGQGKETQYF
TRBJ1-2 | TRBV7-9 | few | TRBD1 | TGTGCCAGCAGACCCCCAGTCAGGGGGATATATGTGGGCTACACCTTC | CASRPPVRGIYVGYTF
TRBJ2-7 | TRBV20-1 | NA | TRBD2 | TGCAGTGCTAGAGTTGGAGGACTAGTGAGGGTGGGGTCGGGCGAGCAGTACTTC | CSARVGGLVRVGSGEQYF
TRBJ2-1 | TRBV20-1 | once | TRBD2 | TGCAGTGCTAGAGATCACGGGGGGGCCGGTGATGAGCAGTTCTTC | CSARDHGGAGDEQFF
TRBJ2-2 | TRBV28 | NA | TRBD1 | TGTGCCAGCAGTCCTCCCCCGACAGGGATTTTGAACGGGGAGCTGTTTTTT | CASSPPPTGILNGELFF
TRBJ2-3 | TRBV5-8 | NA | NA | TGTGCCGCAAAAGGTGGCCTAGCATCCGATACGCAGTATTTT | CAAKGGLASDTQYF
TRBJ2-2 | TRBV7-2 | few | TRBD1 | TGTGCCAGCAGCCCTCCGGGACAGGGGGCGAGCACCGGGGAGCTGTTTTTT | CASSPPGQGASTGELFF
TRBJ2-1 | TRBV10-3 | many | NA | TGTGCCATCAGTGAGCGGCAGGGGACCTACAATGAGCAGTTCTTC | CAISERQGTYNEQFF
TRBJ1-1 | TRBV27 | few | NA | TGTGCCAGCAGTTTAGGCAGGGGTTCAGCTGAAGCTTTCTTT | CASSLGRGSAEAFF
TRBJ1-1 | TRBV11-2 | few | NA | TGTGCCAGCAGCTTGGAGGGACATCGGAACACTGAAGCTTTCTTT | CASSLEGHRNTEAFF
TRBJ1-6 | TRBV12-3/TRBV12-4 | NA | NA | TGTGCCAGCAGTTTACAGTATTCACCCCTCCACTTT | CASSLQYSPLHF
TRBJ2-1 | TRBV4-3 | few | TRBD1 | TGCGCCAGCAGCCAAGAGGGCGGACAGGGGCTCAATGAGCAGTTCTTC | CASSQEGGQGLNEQFF
TRBJ1-2 | TRBV12-3/TRBV12-4 | few | NA | TGTGCCAGCAGTCAGGGTTCTTGGGGCTACACCTTC | CASSQGSWGYTF
TRBJ2-5 | TRBV30 | NA | TRBD2 | TGTGCCTGGAGTAGCGGGAGGGCCGCGACCCAGTACTTC | CAWSSGRAATQYF
TRBJ2-1 | TRBV6-1 | few | NA | TGTGCCGCCCGGGCGGGGAGCTCCTACAATGAGCAGTTCTTC | CAARAGSSYNEQFF
TRBJ2-1 | TRBV5-1 | few | TRBD1 | TGCGCCAGCAGCGACGGACAGGGGGTCATCTCCTACAATGAGCAGTTCTTC | CASSDGQGVISYNEQFF
TRBJ2-7 | TRBV19 | few | TRBD2 | TGTGCCAGTAGCAGGACTAGCAGCAGGAACGAGCAGTACTTC | CASSRTSSRNEQYF
TRBJ2-3 | TRBV5-1 | NA | NA | TGCGCCAGCAGCTTGGGCCGGGCCCCAGATACGCAGTATTTT | CASSLGRAPDTQYF
TRBJ2-7 | TRBV20-1 | NA | NA | TGCAGTGCTAGCCTTGGCGAGCAGTACTTC | CSASLGEQYF
TRBJ2-2 | TRBV6-1 | few | NA | TGTGCCAGCAGCTGGGACGCCCATGTAGGCGGGGAGCTGTTTTTT | CASSWDAHVGGELFF
TRBJ2-2 | TRBV20-1 | NA | NA | TGCAGTGCTAGAGCTGGGGGAGAAACCGGGGAGCTGTTTTTT | CSARAGGETGELFF
TRBJ1-5 | TRBV12-3/TRBV12-4 | few | NA | TGTGCCAGCAGTCCCGGACAATATCAGCCCCAGCATTTT | CASSPGQYQPQHF
TRBJ1-6 | TRBV20-1 | few | NA | TGCAGTGCTAGAACTCAGGACCGGGGGAATTCACCCCTCCACTTT | CSARTQDRGNSPLHF
TRBJ1-3 | TRBV7-6 | few | NA | TGTGCCAGCAGCTTAGAGGCGGGACGTACCTCTGGAAACACCATATATTTT | CASSLEAGRTSGNTIYF
TRBJ2-7 | TRBV7-6 | NA | NA | TGTGCCAGCAGCTTGACGGACTTCTACGAGCAGTACTTC | CASSLTDFYEQYF
TRBJ2-7 | TRBV6-1 | NA | NA | TGTGCCAGCACTATCACAGACAATCGACTAACCTACGAGCAGTACTTC | CASTITDNRLTYEQYF
TRBJ1-2 | TRBV18 | many | TRBD1 | TGTGCCAGCTCTAGGGGACAGGACTATGGCTACACCTTC | CASSRGQDYGYTF
TRBJ2-7 | TRBV7-8 | NA | TRBD1 | TGTGCCAGCAGTATTATTCCGGGGACAGTGGTAACCTACGAGCAGTACTTC | CASSIIPGTVVTYEQYF
TRBJ2-5 | TRBV5-6 | NA | NA | TGTGCCAGCAGACTCAAGGGGATCGAGACCCAGTACTTC | CASRLKGIETQYF
TRBJ2-1 | TRBV5-1 | NA | TRBD1 | TGCGCCAGCAGTGACAGGGGGATAGGGGAGCAGTTCTTC | CASSDRGIGEQFF
TRBJ2-7 | TRBV29-1 | NA | NA | TGCAGCGTTGTTCCTACACTCCTAGAGGACGAGCAGTACTTC | CSVVPTLLEDEQYF
TRBJ1-1 | TRBV12-3/TRBV12-4 | few | NA | TGTGCCAGCAGTTTAAGACGGGGAGCAGCTTTCTTT | CASSLRRGAAFF
TRBJ2-3 | TRBV28 | NA | TRBD2 | TGTGCCAGCAGTTCGCAAGCGGGGCTAAACACAGATACGCAGTATTTT | CASSSQAGLNTDTQYF